The source of this T cell receptor (beta chain) is a study of shared clonotypes between healthy human individuals. Clones were sequenced by immunoSEQ multiplex PCR, and TCRdb holds only the in-frame ones, with some missing. Of approximately 500,000 clones listed, about 95% are singletons. CDR1 is SGHRS and CDR2 is YFSETQ in the germline V gene. Trimming cost V 4 bases and J 2 bases, with 24 bases left between them. The CDR3 spans 18 residues. The sequencing sample was made of naive CD4+ T cells sorted from blood. Indicated subset: CD45RA+ positively selected. This receptor was obtained from a woman aged 30 to 39 in good health. The genes are TRBV5-1 and TRBJ1-1, with a possible D match to TRBD1 (6 bases). In DNA form, the CDR3 reads TGCGCCAGCAGCAGCATCGGGGAGGGCGCAGGGGTAAACACTGAAGCTTTCTTT. Translating it yields CASSSIGEGAGVNTEAFF.